This section outlines one T cell receptor beta chain sequence together with its context. Its antigen is still unknown. Indicated time point: newly diagnosed GD, antithyroid drugs for less than 3 months. Preparation of the TCR library used RNA extracted from PBMCs. The guidelines of the American Thyroid Association were the basis for diagnosing Graves' disease. In this cohort, patients came from an endocrinology department located in Xi'an, China. Arm-PCR of CDR3 regions and iRepertoire HTBI primers were used to build TCR beta libraries. TCRdb fed the multiplex PCR reads into MiXCR, producing one record per CDR3 protein. Found here are some 490,000 distinct CDR3 sequences, 12% of them singletons; the top ten hold around 9.3%. These data originate in a study of regulatory T cells in long-lasting Graves disease. General study findings and limits: Favored gene segments in persistent disease were TRBV28, TRBJ1-2 and TRBJ2-5.

V trimming: 2 bases; J trimming: 7 bases; junction bases outside the gene matches: 8. The CDR3 runs 14 residues. Germline V gene sequence: CDR1 KGHSH, CDR2 LQKENI. These data also formed part of another study, on T cells in Graves' hyperthyroidism and ophthalmopathy. That study adds: Clinical symptoms, serum thyroxine, TRAb, thyroid ultrasound and orbital computed tomography established diagnosis.

Sequenced here: peripheral blood mononuclear cells (PBMCs), sampled at new diagnosis, from a patient treated with antithyroid drugs. The chain recombines TRBV18 with TRBJ2-7, with TRBD2 matching over 7 bases. The TCR was taken from a woman aged 25 to 39 with Graves disease. In DNA, the CDR3 is TGTGCCAGCTCACCAGCGGGACTAATGGGAGAGCAGTACTTC. Encoded protein: CASSPAGLMGEQYF.